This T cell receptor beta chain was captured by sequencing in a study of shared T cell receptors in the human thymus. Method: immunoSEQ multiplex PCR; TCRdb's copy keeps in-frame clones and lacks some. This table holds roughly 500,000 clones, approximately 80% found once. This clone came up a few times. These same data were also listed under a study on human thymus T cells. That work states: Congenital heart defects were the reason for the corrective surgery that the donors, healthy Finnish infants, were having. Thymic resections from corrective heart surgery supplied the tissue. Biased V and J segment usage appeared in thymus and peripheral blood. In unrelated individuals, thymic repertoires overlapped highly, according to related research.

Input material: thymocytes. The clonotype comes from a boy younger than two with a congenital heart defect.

The CDR3 DNA sequence: TGTGCCAGCAGCCGAGGACAGGGTAGGGGCTACACCTTC. Translation gives CASSRGQGRGYTF. The chain combines TRBV11-3 with TRBJ1-2, with TRBD1 matching 8 bases. Germline CDR1 and CDR2: SGHNT and YENEEA. V shed 5 bases and J 8 bases; nucleotides not matched to a gene: 7. CDR3 length: 13 amino acids.